One and the same sample provided the 18 T cell receptor beta chains below, sequenced in a study of blood T cell repertoires in COVID-19. Libraries were prepared by immunoSEQ multiplex PCR; TCRdb keeps only in-frame clonotypes and omits some of them. The data show roughly 150,000 clones, less than 90% seen once. Material for sequencing was peripheral blood. These receptors were obtained from a woman aged 65 to 85 with acute or convalescent COVID-19.

V gene TRBV19 combines with J gene TRBJ1-2; unclear D gene. Trimming stripped 0 bases from V and 2 bases from J, with 13 bases between. The CDR3 has 16 amino acids. Germline V lookup: CDR1 LNHDA, CDR2 SQIVND (reference sequence). The CDR3 region is CASSIDPYGSNYGYTF. CDR3 sequence (DNA): TGTGCCAGTAGTATAGATCCTTACGGTTCCAACTATGGCTACACCTTC.

The V gene is TRBV4-1, the J gene TRBJ2-6, with TRBD1 matching 7 bases. The CDR3 is 17 residues long. Germline-derived CDR1 and CDR2 are MGHRA and YSYEKL. J lost 3 bases, V lost 4 bases, and 9 bases had no gene match. This CDR3 reads CASSRLETGSGANVLTF. The CDR3 nucleotides read TGCGCCAGCAGCCGCCTCGAGACAGGGAGTGGGGCCAACGTCCTGACTTTC.

This sequence joins TRBV7-9 and TRBJ2-7, with TRBD2 matching over 14 bases. The CDR3 sequence is 16 residues long. V was clipped by 3 bases and J by 3 bases; unmatched bases: 4. Germline assignment: CDR1 SEHNR and CDR2 FQNEAQ (reference sequence). In DNA, the CDR3 is TGTGCCAGCAGCTTGGACGGGACTAGCGGGGGCTACGAGCAGTACGTC. As protein: CASSLDGTSGGYEQYV.

J is TRBJ2-1 and V is TRBV5-1; 10 bases are shared with TRBD2. Germline lookup yields CDR1 SGHRS and CDR2 YFSETQ. J gave up 7 bases and V 7 bases, and 11 bases lay outside the gene matches. The CDR3 is 15 amino acids. The CDR3 DNA reads TGCGCCAGCGGCCGACTGAGCGGGGGGGCGAATGAGCAGTTCTTC. Residues: CASGRLSGGANEQFF.

The chain couples TRBV4-2 to TRBJ2-5; 7 bases align to TRBD1. There are 17 residues in the CDR3. J lost 5 bases, V lost 0 bases, and 12 bases had no gene match. Germline loops: CDR1 LGHNA, CDR2 YNFKEQ. The CDR3 DNA reads as TGTGCCAGCAGCCAAGACGTACGACAGGGTAGAGGGGAGACCCAGTACTTC. Its translation: CASSQDVRQGRGETQYF.

The J gene is TRBJ1-6, the V gene TRBV3-1 (or the pseudogene TRBV3-2), with no clear D. The CDR3 runs 13 residues. In germline, CDR1 is LGHDT, CDR2 YNNKEL (reference sequence). Deletions cut 4 bases from V and 7 bases from J, with 8 bases between. For the CDR3, the DNA is TGTGCCAGCAGCCCAGTCGGGAATTCACCCCTCCACTTT. This gives the protein CASSPVGNSPLHF.

The chain employs TRBV6-1 and TRBJ1-1; no clear D. V shed 6 bases and J shed 3 bases, with 5 bases lying between them. The germline V gene has CDR1 MNHNS and CDR2 SASEGT. The CDR3 has 11 residues. CDR3 sequence: CASSDYTEAFF. CDR3 nucleotides: TGTGCCAGCAGCGACTACACTGAAGCTTTCTTT.

The chain recombines TRBV5-5 with TRBJ1-2; 9 bases match TRBD1. CDR1 is SGHKS, CDR2 YYEKEE, per germline (reference sequence). J was trimmed by 13 bases and V by 6 bases; bases with no gene match: 13. CDR3 length: 13 residues. The CDR3 protein is CASTQGDRVFSTF. Written as DNA, the CDR3 is TGTGCCAGCACTCAGGGGGACAGGGTTTTTTCCACCTTC.

The rearrangement links TRBV19 to TRBJ1-1; the D gene is possibly TRBD1 (5 bases). Trimming cost V 4 bases and J 0 bases, with 12 bases left between them. The CDR3 has 15 residues. Germline V gene lookup returns CDR1 LNHDA and CDR2 SQIVND (reference sequence). CDR3 residues: CASSTSGLLNTEAFF. The CDR3 bases are TGTGCCAGTAGTACCTCAGGGCTGTTGAACACTGAAGCTTTCTTT.

The chain couples TRBV6-4 to TRBJ1-6, with 8 bases matching TRBD1. V gave up 4 bases and J gave up 7 bases; unmatched junction bases: 9. Germline CDR1 is MRHNA and CDR2 is SNTAGT. The CDR3 covers 16 residues. CDR3 DNA sequence: TGTGCCAGCAGTGCTTACGGGGGACAGGTGAATTCACCCCTCCACTTT. This encodes CASSAYGGQVNSPLHF.

The V call is TRBV11-2, the J call TRBJ2-7; TRBD2 aligns across 13 bases. Germline V gene data show CDR1 as SGHAT and CDR2 as FQNNGV. The CDR3 runs to 15 residues. V lost 4 bases to trimming and J lost 6 bases; unmatched junction nucleotides: 6. DNA for the CDR3: TGTGCCAGCAGCTCCCCTACTAGCGGGGGGGGCGAGCAGTACGTC. Protein product: CASSSPTSGGGEQYV.

This chain uses TRBV3-1 (or the pseudogene TRBV3-2) with TRBJ2-4; a possible D gene is TRBD2 (5 bases). There are 14 residues in the CDR3. The germline V and J ends were trimmed by 0 bases and 7 bases, with 10 bases remaining between them. Germline lookup yields CDR1 LGHDT and CDR2 YNNKEL (reference sequence). CDR3 nucleotide sequence: TGTGCCAGCAGCCAAGACGAGGGTGGGAACATTCAGTACTTC. It codes for CASSQDEGGNIQYF.

The chain joins TRBV2 to TRBJ2-7, with 8 bases fitting TRBD2. The CDR3 contains 19 residues. Germline lookup yields CDR1 SNHLY and CDR2 FYNNEI. Germline trimming cut 6 bases from V and 4 bases from J; bases unmatched to any gene: 23. The chain's CDR3 is CASSHGGVSGRRRDYEQYV. The DNA for the CDR3 is TGTGCCAGCAGCCACGGGGGGGTAAGTGGGCGTCGCAGAGATTACGAGCAGTACGTC.

This chain links TRBV28 with TRBJ1-2; TRBD1 might be the D (6 bases). V was shortened by 7 bases and J by 1 base, with 16 bases between the two germline ends. Germline values: CDR1 MDHEN, CDR2 SYDVKM. The CDR3 has 15 residues. The CDR3: CASMELRTDNYGYTF. In nucleotides, the CDR3 is TGTGCCAGCATGGAACTTCGGACAGATAACTATGGCTACACCTTC.

This chain connects TRBV6-2 or TRBV6-3 to TRBJ2-1, with 7 bases lining up with TRBD1. Germline V CDR1 and CDR2: MNHEY, SVGEGT. Trimming removed 2 bases from V and 4 bases from J; junction bases left unmatched: 8. The CDR3 covers 16 residues. CDR3 sequence reads: CASSYASGTAYNEQFF. The CDR3 DNA follows: TGTGCCAGCAGTTACGCATCCGGGACAGCGTACAATGAGCAGTTCTTC.

The rearrangement links TRBV5-1 to TRBJ2-3; 7 bases align to TRBD1. This CDR3 has 16 residues. The germline CDR1 and CDR2 sequences are SGHRS and YFSETQ. With V trimmed by 4 bases and J by 7 bases, 15 bases remained unmatched. The CDR3 coding sequence is TGCGCCAGCAGCCCAGAAAAGACAGGGACCATGCATACGCAGTATTTT. The encoded protein is CASSPEKTGTMHTQYF.

The V call is TRBV19, the J call TRBJ1-1, with D maybe TRBD1 (6 bases). The CDR3 covers 14 residues. Trimming pared 6 bases from V and 5 bases from J, leaving 16 bases between. CDR1 is LNHDA and CDR2 is SQIVND in the germline V gene (reference sequence). CDR3 sequence (DNA): TGTGCCAGTAGCGTCGGACAGAGTTGGACTGAAGCTTTCTTT. The encoded protein is CASSVGQSWTEAFF.

The chain combines TRBV6-5 with TRBJ1-1; D unclear. Germline V gives CDR1 MNHEY, CDR2 SVGAGI. The length of the CDR3 is 13 residues. The V end lost 3 bases, the J end lost 3 bases, and 8 bases lay between the germline ends. CDR3 sequence reads: CASSYEGYTEAFF. The CDR3 bases are TGTGCCAGCAGTTATGAGGGCTACACTGAAGCTTTCTTT.